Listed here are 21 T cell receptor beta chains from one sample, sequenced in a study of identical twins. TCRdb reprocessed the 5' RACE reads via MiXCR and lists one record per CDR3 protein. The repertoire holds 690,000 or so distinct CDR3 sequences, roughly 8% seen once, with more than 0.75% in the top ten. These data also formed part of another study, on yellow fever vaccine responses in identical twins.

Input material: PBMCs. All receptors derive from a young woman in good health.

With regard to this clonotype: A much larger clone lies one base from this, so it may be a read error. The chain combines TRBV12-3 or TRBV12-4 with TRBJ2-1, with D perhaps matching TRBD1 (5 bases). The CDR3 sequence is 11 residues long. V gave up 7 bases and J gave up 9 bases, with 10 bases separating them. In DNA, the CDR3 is TGTGCCAGCAATTCAGGGTCTGAGCAGTTCTTC. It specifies CASNSGSEQFF.

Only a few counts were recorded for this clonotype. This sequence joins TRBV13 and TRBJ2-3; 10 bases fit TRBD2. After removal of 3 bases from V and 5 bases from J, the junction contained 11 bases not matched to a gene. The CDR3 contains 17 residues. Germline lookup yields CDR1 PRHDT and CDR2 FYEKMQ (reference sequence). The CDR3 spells CASSFALASGRQDTQYF. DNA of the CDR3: TGTGCCAGCAGCTTCGCCCTGGCTAGCGGGAGACAAGATACGCAGTATTTT.

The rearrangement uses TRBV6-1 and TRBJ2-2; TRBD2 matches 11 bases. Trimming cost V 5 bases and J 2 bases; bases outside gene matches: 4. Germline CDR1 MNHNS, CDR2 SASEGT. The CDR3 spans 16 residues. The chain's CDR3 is CASSMTSGKNTGELFF. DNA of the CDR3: TGTGCCAGCAGTATGACTAGCGGGAAAAACACCGGGGAGCTGTTTTTT.

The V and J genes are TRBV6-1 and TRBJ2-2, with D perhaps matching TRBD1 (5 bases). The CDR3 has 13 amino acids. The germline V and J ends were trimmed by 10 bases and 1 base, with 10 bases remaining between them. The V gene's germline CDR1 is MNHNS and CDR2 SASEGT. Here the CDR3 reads CATLGQNTGELFF. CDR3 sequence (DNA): TGTGCCACCCTAGGACAGAACACCGGGGAGCTGTTTTTT.

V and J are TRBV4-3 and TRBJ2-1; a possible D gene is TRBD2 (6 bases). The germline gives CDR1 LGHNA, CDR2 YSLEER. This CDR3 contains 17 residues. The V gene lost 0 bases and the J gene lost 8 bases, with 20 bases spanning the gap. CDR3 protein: CASSQDGGLQGGDEQFF. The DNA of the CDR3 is TGCGCCAGCAGCCAAGACGGCGGGTTGCAGGGAGGCGATGAGCAGTTCTTC.

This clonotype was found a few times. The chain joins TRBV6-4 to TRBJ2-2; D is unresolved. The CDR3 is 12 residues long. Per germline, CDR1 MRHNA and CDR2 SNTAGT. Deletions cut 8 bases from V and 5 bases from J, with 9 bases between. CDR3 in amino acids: CASAPKTGELFF. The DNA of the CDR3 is TGTGCCAGCGCCCCCAAAACCGGGGAGCTGTTTTTT.

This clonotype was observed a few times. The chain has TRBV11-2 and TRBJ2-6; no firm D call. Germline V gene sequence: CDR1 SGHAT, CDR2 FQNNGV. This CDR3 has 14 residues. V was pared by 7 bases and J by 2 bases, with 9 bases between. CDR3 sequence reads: CASIKRAGANVLTF. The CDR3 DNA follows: TGTGCCAGCATTAAAAGGGCTGGGGCCAACGTCCTGACTTTC.

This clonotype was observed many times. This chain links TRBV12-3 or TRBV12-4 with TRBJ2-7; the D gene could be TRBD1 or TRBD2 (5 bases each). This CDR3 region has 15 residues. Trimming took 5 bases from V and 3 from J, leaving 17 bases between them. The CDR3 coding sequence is TGTGCCAGCAGTGCGAATTGGGACGGCTACTACGAGCAGTACTTC. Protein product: CASSANWDGYYEQYF.

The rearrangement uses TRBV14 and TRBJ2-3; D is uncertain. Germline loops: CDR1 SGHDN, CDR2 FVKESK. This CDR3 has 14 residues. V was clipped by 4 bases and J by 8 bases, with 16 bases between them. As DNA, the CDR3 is TGTGCCAGCAGCCCCGGGCTCGTTAGCAGTACGCAGTATTTT. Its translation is CASSPGLVSSTQYF.

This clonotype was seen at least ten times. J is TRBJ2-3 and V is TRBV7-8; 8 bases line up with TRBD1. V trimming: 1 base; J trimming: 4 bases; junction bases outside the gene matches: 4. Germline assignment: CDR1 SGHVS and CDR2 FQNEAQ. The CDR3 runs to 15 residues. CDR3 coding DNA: TGTGCCAGCAGCTTAGATCCAGGGGGCCCAGATACGCAGTATTTT. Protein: CASSLDPGGPDTQYF.

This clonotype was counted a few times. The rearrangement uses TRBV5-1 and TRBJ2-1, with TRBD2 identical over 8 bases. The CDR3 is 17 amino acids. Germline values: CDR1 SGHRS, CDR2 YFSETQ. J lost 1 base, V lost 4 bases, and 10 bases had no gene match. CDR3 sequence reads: CASSTGALAVSYNEQFF. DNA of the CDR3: TGCGCCAGCAGCACTGGTGCACTAGCGGTATCCTACAATGAGCAGTTCTTC.

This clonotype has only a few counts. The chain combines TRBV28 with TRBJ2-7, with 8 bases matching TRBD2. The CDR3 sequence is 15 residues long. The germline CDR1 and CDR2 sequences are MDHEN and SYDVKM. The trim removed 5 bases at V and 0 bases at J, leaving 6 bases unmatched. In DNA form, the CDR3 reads TGTGCCAGCAGTACTATAGCGGGGAACTCCTACGAGCAGTACTTC. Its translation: CASSTIAGNSYEQYF. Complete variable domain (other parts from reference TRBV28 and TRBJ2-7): DVKVTQSSRYLVKRTGEKVFLECVQDMDHENMFWYRQDPGLGLRLIYFSYDVKMKEKGDIPEGYSVSREKKERFSLILESASTNQTSMYLCASSTIAGNSYEQYFGPGTRLTVT.

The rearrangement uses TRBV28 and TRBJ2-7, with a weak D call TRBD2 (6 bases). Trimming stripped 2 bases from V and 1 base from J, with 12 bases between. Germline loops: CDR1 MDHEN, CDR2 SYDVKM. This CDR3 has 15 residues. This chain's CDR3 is CASSLDGGDSYEQYF. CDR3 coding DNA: TGTGCCAGCAGTTTAGACGGAGGGGATTCCTACGAGCAGTACTTC.

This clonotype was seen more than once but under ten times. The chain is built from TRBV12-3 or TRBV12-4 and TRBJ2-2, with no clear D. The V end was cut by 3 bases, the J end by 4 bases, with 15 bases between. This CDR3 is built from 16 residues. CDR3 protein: CASSLRFGPPTGELFF. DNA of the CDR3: TGTGCCAGCAGTTTGAGGTTCGGGCCCCCCACCGGGGAGCTGTTTTTT.

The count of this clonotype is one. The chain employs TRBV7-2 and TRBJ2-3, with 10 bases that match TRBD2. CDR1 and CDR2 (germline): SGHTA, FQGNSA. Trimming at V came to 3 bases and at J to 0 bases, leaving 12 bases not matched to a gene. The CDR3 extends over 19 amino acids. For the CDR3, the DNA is TGTGCCAGCAGCTTTAGCGGGGGGTCTTACTCTACTAGCACAGATACGCAGTATTTT. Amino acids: CASSFSGGSYSTSTDTQYF.

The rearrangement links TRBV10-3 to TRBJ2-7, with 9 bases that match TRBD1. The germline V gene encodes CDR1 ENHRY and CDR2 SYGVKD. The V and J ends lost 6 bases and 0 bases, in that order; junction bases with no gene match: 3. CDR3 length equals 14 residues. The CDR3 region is CAISRDRVSYEQYF. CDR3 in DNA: TGTGCCATCAGCCGGGACAGGGTCTCCTACGAGCAGTACTTC.

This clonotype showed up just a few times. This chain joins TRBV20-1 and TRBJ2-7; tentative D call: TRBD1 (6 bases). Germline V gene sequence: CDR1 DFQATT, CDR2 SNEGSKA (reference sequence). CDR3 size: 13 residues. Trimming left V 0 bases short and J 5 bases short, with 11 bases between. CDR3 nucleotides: TGCAGTGCTAGAGACATGAAGGGGGACGAGCAGTACTTC. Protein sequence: CSARDMKGDEQYF.

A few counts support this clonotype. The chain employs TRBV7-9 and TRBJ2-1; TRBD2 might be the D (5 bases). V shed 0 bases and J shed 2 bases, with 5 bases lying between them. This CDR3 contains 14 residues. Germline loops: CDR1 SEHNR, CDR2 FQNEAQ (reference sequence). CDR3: CASSLALAYNEQFF. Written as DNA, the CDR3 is TGTGCCAGCAGCTTAGCACTAGCCTACAATGAGCAGTTCTTC.

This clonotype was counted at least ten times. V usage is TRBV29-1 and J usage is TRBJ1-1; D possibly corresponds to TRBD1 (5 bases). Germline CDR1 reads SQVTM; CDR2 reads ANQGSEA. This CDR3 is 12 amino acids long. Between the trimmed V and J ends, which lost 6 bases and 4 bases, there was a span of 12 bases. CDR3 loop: CSVGAFLTEAFF. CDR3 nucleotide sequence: TGCAGCGTCGGGGCCTTTCTCACTGAAGCTTTCTTT. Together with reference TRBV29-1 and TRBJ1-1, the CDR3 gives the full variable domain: SAVISQKPSRDICQRGTSLTIQCQVDSQVTMMFWYRQQPGQSLTLIATANQGSEATYESGFVIDKFPISRPNLTFSTLTVSNMSPEDSSIYLCSVGAFLTEAFFGQGTRLTVV.

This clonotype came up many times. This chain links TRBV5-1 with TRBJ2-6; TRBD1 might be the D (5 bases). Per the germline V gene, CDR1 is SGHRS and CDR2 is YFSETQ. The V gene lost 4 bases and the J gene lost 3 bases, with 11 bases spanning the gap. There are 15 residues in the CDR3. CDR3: CASSVQGGGANVLTF. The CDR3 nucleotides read TGCGCCAGCAGCGTGCAGGGTGGTGGGGCCAACGTCCTGACTTTC.

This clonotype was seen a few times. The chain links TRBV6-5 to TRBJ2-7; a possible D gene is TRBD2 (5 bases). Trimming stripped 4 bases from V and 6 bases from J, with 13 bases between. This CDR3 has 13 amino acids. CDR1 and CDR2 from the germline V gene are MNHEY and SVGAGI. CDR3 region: CASSLSGTCEQYF. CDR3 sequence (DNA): TGTGCCAGCAGTTTAAGCGGCACCTGCGAGCAGTACTTC.